This T cell receptor beta chain emerged from a study of T-cell reconstitution after alpha-beta-depleted transplantation in children. Construction of the TCRbeta library involved unique molecular identifiers. TCRdb itself ran the PCR reads through MiXCR, one entry per CDR3 protein. The sample lists fewer than 1 million distinct CDR3 sequences; about 16% were seen once. Study-wide results and caveats: T-cell counts and diversity at one year post-transplant came mainly from newly produced T cells.

The germline V gene encodes CDR1 SGHKS and CDR2 YYEKEE (reference sequence). The CDR3 contains 16 residues. V lost 5 bases and J lost 4; bases outside the gene matches: 14. The sample holds many counts of this clonotype. Its antigen is as yet unknown. This chain links TRBV5-5 with TRBJ2-5, with 7 positions matching TRBD1. This sample comprised PBMCs, mostly from graft donor cells, obtained 360 days after TCRalphabeta/CD19-depleted stem cell transplant. The clonotype was recovered from a male patient aged 10 to 17 who had a stem cell transplant for acute lymphoblastic leukemia, so the T cells may come from the graft donor. The chain's CDR3 is CASRPLQGKVVETQYF. CDR3 coding DNA: TGTGCCAGCAGACCTCTACAGGGGAAGGTGGTAGAGACCCAGTACTTC.